Given below is one T cell receptor beta chain in context. No antigen is known for it. These data are taken from a study of T-cell memory formation after mild COVID-19. Notes on the study in general: The SARS-CoV-2 specificity of second-wave clones reaching peak at day 37 remained unverified.

TCRdb reprocessed the 5' RACE reads via MiXCR and lists one record per CDR3 protein. This table holds roughly 600,000 distinct CDR3 sequences, roughly 17% found once. Germline CDR1 is MNHEY and CDR2 is SMNVEV (reference sequence). V was clipped by 3 bases and J by 0 bases, with 5 bases between them. This CDR3 region has 13 residues. This sequence was found in an adult woman who had mild COVID-19 (a few samples of this study predate the infection). Cell type and time point are not known. The sequenced material came from PBMCs or a T cell subset sorted from them (not recorded which). This chain uses TRBV27 with TRBJ2-5; D ambiguous. The CDR3 sequence is CASSFLDQETQYF. The CDR3 coding sequence is TGTGCCAGCAGTTTCCTGGACCAAGAGACCCAGTACTTC.